This T cell receptor (beta chain) appears in the sequencing data of a study of identical twins. Everyone who gave samples was a healthy Caucasian. The table lists this clonotype with a few counts. Its antigen is not identified. TCRdb re-called the 5' RACE reads with MiXCR, one entry per CDR3 protein. The table shows roughly 1,500,000 distinct CDR3 sequences, with about 31% occurring only once. Trimming cost V 5 bases and J 8 bases, with 7 bases left between them. From germline, CDR1 is LNHDA and CDR2 SQIVND (reference sequence). The CDR3 loop spans 12 amino acids. Study conclusions and caveats: The models gave estimates that fell short of the out-of-frame TCR alpha sharing seen in monozygotic twins. Fewer insertions marked abundant cord blood beta clonotypes; young adult naive trended weakly, memory not at all.

This sequence was found in a newborn girl in good health. V usage is TRBV19 and J usage is TRBJ1-6, with unresolved D. The sequencing input was cord blood. This chain's CDR3 is CASSSTYSPLHF. The CDR3 coding sequence is TGTGCCAGTAGTTCAACCTATTCACCCCTCCACTTT.